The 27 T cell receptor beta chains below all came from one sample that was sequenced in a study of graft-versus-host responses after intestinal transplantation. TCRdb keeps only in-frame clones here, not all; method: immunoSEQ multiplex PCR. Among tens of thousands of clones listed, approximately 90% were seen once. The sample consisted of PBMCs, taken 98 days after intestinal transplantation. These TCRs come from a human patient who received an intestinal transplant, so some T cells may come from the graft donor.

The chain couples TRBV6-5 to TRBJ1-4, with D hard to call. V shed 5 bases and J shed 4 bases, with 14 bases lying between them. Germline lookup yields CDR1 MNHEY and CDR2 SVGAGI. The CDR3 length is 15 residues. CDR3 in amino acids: CASSPPTRDNEKLFF. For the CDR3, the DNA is TGTGCCAGCAGTCCACCGACTCGGGATAATGAAAAACTGTTTTTT.

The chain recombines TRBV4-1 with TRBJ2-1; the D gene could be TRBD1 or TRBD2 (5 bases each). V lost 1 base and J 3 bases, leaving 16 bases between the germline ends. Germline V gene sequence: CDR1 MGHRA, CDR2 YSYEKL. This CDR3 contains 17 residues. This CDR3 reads CASSQVLLRDGYNEQFF. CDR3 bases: TGCGCCAGCAGCCAAGTTTTACTAAGGGACGGCTACAATGAGCAGTTCTTC.

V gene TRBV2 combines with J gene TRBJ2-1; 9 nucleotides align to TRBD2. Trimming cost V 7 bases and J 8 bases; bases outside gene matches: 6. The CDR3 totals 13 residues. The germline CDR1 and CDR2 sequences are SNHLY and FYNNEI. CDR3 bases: TGTGCCAGCATAGCGGGAGTTCAGGATGAGCAGTTCTTC. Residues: CASIAGVQDEQFF.

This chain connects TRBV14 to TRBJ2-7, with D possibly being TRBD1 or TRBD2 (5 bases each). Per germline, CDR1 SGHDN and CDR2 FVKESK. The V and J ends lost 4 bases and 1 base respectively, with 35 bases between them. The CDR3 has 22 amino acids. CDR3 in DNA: TGTGCCAGCAGCCCTTATCCCTCCGTGGGGCCAGTCGGACTCCTCCCATCCTACGAGCAGTACTTC. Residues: CASSPYPSVGPVGLLPSYEQYF. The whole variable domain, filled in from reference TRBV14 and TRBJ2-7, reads EAGVTQFPSHSVIEKGQTVTLRCDPISGHDNLYWYRRVMGKEIKFLLHFVKESKQDESGMPNNRFLAERTGGTYSTLKVQPAELEDSGVYFCASSPYPSVGPVGLLPSYEQYFGPGTRLTVT.

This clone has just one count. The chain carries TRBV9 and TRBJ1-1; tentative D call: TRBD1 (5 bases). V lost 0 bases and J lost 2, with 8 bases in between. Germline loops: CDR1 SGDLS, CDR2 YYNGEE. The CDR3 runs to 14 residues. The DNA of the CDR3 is TGTGCCAGCAGCGTAGGTGGGGACAACACTGAAGCTTTCTTT. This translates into CASSVGGDNTEAFF.

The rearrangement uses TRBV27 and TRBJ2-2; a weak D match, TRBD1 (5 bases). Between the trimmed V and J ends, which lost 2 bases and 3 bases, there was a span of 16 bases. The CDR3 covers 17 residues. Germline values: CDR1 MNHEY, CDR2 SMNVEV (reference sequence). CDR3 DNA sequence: TGTGCCAGCAGTTTAAGGATTGGATTAGGGGACACCGGGGAGCTGTTTTTT. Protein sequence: CASSLRIGLGDTGELFF.

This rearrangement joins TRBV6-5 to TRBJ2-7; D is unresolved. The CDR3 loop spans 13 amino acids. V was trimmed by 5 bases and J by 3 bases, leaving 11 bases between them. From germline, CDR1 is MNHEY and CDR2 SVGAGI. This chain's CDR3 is CASSPGDRYEQYF. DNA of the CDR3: TGTGCCAGCAGTCCCGGCGACCGCTACGAGCAGTACTTC.

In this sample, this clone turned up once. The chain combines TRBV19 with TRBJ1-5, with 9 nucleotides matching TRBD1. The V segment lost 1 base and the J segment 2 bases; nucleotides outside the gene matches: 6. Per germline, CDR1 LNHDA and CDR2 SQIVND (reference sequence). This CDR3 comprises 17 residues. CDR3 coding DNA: TGTGCCAGTAGTATAGTTGGGACAGGGACGGGCAATCAGCCCCAGCATTTT. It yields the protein CASSIVGTGTGNQPQHF.

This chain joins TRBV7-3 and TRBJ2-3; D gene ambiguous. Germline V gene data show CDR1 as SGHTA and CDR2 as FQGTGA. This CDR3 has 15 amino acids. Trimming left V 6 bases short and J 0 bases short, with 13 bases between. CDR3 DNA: TGTGCCAGCAGTCCAATAGGACCTAGCACAGATACGCAGTATTTT. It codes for CASSPIGPSTDTQYF. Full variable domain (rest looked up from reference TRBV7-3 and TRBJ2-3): GAGVSQTPSNKVTEKGKYVELRCDPISGHTALYWYRQSLGQGPEFLIYFQGTGAADDSGLPNDRFFAVRPEGSVSTLKIQRTERGDSAVYLCASSPIGPSTDTQYFGPGTRLTVL.

The CDR3 region is CASRRDRGREQYF. CDR3 DNA sequence: TGTGCCAGCAGACGGGACAGGGGGAGAGAGCAGTACTTC. The rearrangement joins TRBV6-1 to TRBJ2-7; 11 positions agree with TRBD1. Germline V gives CDR1 MNHNS, CDR2 SASEGT. V dropped 6 bases and J dropped 7; count of bases not matched to a gene: 5. CDR3 length: 13 residues.

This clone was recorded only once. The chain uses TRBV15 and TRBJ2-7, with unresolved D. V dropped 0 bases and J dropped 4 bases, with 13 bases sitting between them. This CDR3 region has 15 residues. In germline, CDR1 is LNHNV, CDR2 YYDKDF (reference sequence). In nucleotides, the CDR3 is TGTGCCACCAGCAGAGATACGGACCATCTTTACGAGCAGTACTTC. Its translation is CATSRDTDHLYEQYF.

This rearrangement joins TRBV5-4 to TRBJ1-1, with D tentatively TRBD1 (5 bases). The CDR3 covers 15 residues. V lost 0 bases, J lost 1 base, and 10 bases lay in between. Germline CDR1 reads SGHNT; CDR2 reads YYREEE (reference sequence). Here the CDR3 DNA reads TGTGCCAGCAGCTTGGACAGGCCGACGAACACTGAAGCTTTCTTT. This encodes CASSLDRPTNTEAFF.

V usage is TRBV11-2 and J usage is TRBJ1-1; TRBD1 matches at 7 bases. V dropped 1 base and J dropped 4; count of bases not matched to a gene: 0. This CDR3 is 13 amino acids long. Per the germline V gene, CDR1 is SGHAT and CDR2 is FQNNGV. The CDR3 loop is CASSLAGGTEAFF. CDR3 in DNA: TGTGCCAGCAGCTTAGCAGGGGGCACTGAAGCTTTCTTT.

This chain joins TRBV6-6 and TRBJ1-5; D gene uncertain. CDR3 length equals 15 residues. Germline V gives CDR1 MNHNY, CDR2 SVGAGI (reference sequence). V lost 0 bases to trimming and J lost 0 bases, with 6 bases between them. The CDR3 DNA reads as TGTGCCAGCAGTTACTCGGGGAATAGCAATCAGCCCCAGCATTTT. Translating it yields CASSYSGNSNQPQHF.

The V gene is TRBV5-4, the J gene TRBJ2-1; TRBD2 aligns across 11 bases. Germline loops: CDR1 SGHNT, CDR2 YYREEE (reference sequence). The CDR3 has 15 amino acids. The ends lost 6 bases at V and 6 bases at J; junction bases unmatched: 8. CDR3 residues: CASNQLAGVANEQFF. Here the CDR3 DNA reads TGTGCCAGCAACCAACTAGCGGGAGTAGCCAATGAGCAGTTCTTC.

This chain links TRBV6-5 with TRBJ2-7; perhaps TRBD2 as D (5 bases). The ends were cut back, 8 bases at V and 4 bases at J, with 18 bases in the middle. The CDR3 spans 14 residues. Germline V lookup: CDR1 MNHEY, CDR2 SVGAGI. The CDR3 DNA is TGTGCCAGCGCAATCTCGAACGGCGGGTACGAGCAGTACTTC. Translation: CASAISNGGYEQYF.

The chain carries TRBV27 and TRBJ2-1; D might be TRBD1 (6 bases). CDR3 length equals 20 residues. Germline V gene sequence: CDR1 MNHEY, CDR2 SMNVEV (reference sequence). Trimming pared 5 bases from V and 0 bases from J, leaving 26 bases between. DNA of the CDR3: TGTGCCAGCAGTCCCCAATCGATGGGACATCCAGTAACCTCCTACAATGAGCAGTTCTTC. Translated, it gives CASSPQSMGHPVTSYNEQFF.

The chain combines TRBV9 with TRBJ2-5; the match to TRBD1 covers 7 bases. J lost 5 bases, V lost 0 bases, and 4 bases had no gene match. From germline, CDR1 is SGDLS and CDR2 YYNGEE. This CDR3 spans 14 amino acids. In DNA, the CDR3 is TGTGCCAGCAGCGTAGGAGGGGGCTCCGAGACCCAGTACTTC. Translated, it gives CASSVGGGSETQYF.

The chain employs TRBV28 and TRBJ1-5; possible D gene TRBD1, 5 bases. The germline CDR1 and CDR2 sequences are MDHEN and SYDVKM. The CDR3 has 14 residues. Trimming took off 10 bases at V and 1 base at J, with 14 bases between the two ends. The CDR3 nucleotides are TGTGCCATCGGGACGGTAGGGAGCAATCAGCCCCAGCATTTT. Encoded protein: CAIGTVGSNQPQHF.

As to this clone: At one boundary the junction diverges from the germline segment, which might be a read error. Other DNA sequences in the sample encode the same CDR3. DNA for the CDR3: TGTGCCAGTAGCTTAGGCTTAGCAGCCGAGCAGTACTTC. Translated, it gives CASSLGLAAEQYF. The gene calls are TRBV11-1 and TRBJ2-7; D ambiguous. This CDR3 region has 13 residues. CDR1 is SGHAT, CDR2 FQDESV, per germline (reference sequence).

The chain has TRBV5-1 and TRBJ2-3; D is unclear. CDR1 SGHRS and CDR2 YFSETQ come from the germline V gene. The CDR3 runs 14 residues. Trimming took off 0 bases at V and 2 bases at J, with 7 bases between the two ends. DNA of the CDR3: TGCGCCAGCAGCTTGGGGTGGCTCACAGATACGCAGTATTTT. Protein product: CASSLGWLTDTQYF.

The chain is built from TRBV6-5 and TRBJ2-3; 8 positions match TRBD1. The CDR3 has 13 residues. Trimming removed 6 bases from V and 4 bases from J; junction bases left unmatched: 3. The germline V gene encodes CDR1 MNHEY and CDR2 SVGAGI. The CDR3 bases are TGTGCCAGCAGACAGGGGGGTTCAGATACGCAGTATTTT. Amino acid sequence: CASRQGGSDTQYF.

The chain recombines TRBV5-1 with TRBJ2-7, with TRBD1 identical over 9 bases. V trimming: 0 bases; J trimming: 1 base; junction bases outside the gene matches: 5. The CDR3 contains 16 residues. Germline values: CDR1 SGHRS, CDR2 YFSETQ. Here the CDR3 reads CASSLAGTGLSYEQYF. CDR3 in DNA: TGCGCCAGCAGCTTGGCGGGGACAGGGCTATCCTACGAGCAGTACTTC.

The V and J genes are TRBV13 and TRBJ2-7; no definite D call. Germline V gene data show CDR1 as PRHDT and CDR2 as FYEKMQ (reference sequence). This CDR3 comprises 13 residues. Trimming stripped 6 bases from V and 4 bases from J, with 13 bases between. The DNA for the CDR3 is TGTGCCAGCAGTTCCACTCCGTCGTACGAGCAGTACTTC. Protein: CASSSTPSYEQYF.

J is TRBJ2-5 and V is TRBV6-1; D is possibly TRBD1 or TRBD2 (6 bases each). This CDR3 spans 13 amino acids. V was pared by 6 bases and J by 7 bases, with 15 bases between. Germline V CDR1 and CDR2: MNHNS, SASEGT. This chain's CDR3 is CASRDSRGGTQYF. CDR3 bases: TGTGCCAGCAGGGACAGTCGGGGAGGGACCCAGTACTTC.

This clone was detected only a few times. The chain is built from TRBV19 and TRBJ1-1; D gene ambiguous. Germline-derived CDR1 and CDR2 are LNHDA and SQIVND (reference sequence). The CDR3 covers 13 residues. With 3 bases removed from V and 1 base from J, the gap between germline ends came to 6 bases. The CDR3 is CASSISRNTEAFF. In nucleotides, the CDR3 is TGTGCCAGTAGTATCTCCCGGAACACTGAAGCTTTCTTT.

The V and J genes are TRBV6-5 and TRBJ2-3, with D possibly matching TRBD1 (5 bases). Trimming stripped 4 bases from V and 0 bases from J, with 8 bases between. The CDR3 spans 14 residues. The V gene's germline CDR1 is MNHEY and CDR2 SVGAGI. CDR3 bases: TGTGCCAGCAGTTCGACAGCTAGCACAGATACGCAGTATTTT. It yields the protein CASSSTASTDTQYF.